These 10 T cell receptor beta chains were sequenced from one sample in a study of blood T cell repertoires in COVID-19. The data were produced by immunoSEQ multiplex PCR, yet TCRdb's version contains in-frame clones alone and is incomplete. The table includes roughly 80,000 clones, 70% to 90% detected once. Material for sequencing was peripheral blood. Source of these receptors: an elderly woman with acute or convalescent COVID-19.

The chain recombines TRBV4-2 with TRBJ1-1; D ambiguous. Trimming pared 0 bases from V and 3 bases from J, leaving 11 bases between. This CDR3 region has 15 residues. Germline CDR1 is LGHNA and CDR2 is YNFKEQ. In DNA form, the CDR3 reads TGTGCCAGCAGCCAAGACTCACGGGGAGACACTGAAGCTTTCTTT. It yields the protein CASSQDSRGDTEAFF.

This clone showed up just once. In DNA form, the CDR3 reads TGTGCCAGCAGTTTAGTGTGGGGGGACGGCTACACCTTC. Protein product: CASSLVWGDGYTF. The chain is built from TRBV12-3 or TRBV12-4 and TRBJ1-2; possible D gene TRBD1, 5 bases. Trimming removed 1 base from V and 8 bases from J, with 11 bases in between. The CDR3 covers 13 residues.

The rearrangement joins TRBV18 to TRBJ1-4, with D unclear. Between the trimmed V and J ends, which lost 3 bases and 10 bases, there was a span of 9 bases. Germline loops: CDR1 KGHSH, CDR2 LQKENI. The CDR3 spans 12 residues. CDR3 nucleotide sequence: TGTGCCAGCTCACCTATCGCGGGAAAACTGTTTTTT. Residues: CASSPIAGKLFF.

This chain links TRBV6-5 with TRBJ1-3; unclear D gene. The CDR3 totals 15 residues. CDR1 MNHEY and CDR2 SVGAGI come from the germline V gene. The V gene lost 6 bases and the J gene lost 0 bases, with 12 bases spanning the gap. The CDR3 protein is CASRSVAYSGNTIYF. DNA of the CDR3: TGTGCCAGCAGATCCGTCGCGTACTCTGGAAACACCATATATTTT.

This chain uses TRBV6-4 with TRBJ1-2; the D gene is possibly TRBD1 (5 bases). Trimming stripped 5 bases from V and 8 bases from J, with 21 bases between. The CDR3 consists of 15 residues. Germline CDR1 reads MRHNA; CDR2 reads SNTAGT. CDR3 sequence reads: CASSNEFGAESGYTF. CDR3 in DNA: TGTGCCAGCAGTAACGAATTTGGGGCTGAGTCGGGCTACACCTTC.

The count of this clone is one. This sequence joins TRBV5-1 and TRBJ1-2, with a possible D match to TRBD1 (5 bases). The CDR3 is made up of 15 amino acids. V was cut by 0 bases and J by 0 bases, with 9 bases left in between. Per the germline V gene, CDR1 is SGHRS and CDR2 is YFSETQ. The CDR3 region has the DNA TGCGCCAGCAGCTTGGAACAGGCCACTAACTATGGCTACACCTTC. Translating gives CASSLEQATNYGYTF.

The J gene is TRBJ1-5, the V gene TRBV5-5, with 7 bases fitting TRBD1. The CDR3 has 15 residues. CDR1 and CDR2 (germline): SGHKS, YYEKEE (reference sequence). The V gene end was trimmed by 3 bases and the J gene end by 4 bases; junction bases not matched to a gene: 7. The CDR3 DNA reads as TGTGCCAGCAGCTCCACAGGGGAGAGAAATCAGCCCCAGCATTTT. Amino acids: CASSSTGERNQPQHF.

The chain combines TRBV5-1 with TRBJ2-2, with a weak D call TRBD2 (7 bases). V was cut by 0 bases and J by 0 bases, with 18 bases left in between. This CDR3 has 19 amino acids. Germline CDR1 SGHRS, CDR2 YFSETQ. CDR3: CASSLVSLAGAANTGELFF. The CDR3 nucleotides are TGCGCCAGCAGCTTGGTGTCTTTGGCGGGGGCCGCGAACACCGGGGAGCTGTTTTTT. Complete variable domain (other parts from reference TRBV5-1 and TRBJ2-2): KAGVTQTPRYLIKTRGQQVTLSCSPISGHRSVSWYQQTPGQGLQFLFEYFSETQRNKGNFPGRFSGRQFSNSRSEMNVSTLELGDSALYLCASSLVSLAGAANTGELFFGEGSRLTVL.

The table lists this clone with a count of one. The rearrangement joins TRBV2 to TRBJ1-5; D is unclear. Germline assignment: CDR1 SNHLY and CDR2 FYNNEI. This CDR3 has 14 residues. Between the trimmed V and J ends, which lost 2 bases and 5 bases, there was a span of 10 bases. The CDR3 loop is CASSEFGSDQPQHF. DNA of the CDR3: TGTGCCAGCAGTGAATTTGGTAGTGATCAGCCCCAGCATTTT. The full variable domain, with the rest looked up from reference TRBV2 and TRBJ1-5, is EPEVTQTPSHQVTQMGQEVILRCVPISNHLYFYWYRQILGQKVEFLVSFYNNEISEKSEIFDDQFSVERPDGSNFTLKIRSTKLEDSAMYFCASSEFGSDQPQHFGDGTRLSIL.

V usage is TRBV19 and J usage is TRBJ2-7; TRBD2 matches at 7 bases. The CDR3 has 14 amino acids. CDR1 is LNHDA, CDR2 SQIVND, per germline (reference sequence). Germline trimming cut 7 bases from V and 0 bases from J; bases unmatched to any gene: 6. The CDR3 nucleotides read TGTGCCAGTACCTCTAGCGGCGCCTCCTACGAGCAGTACTTC. Protein: CASTSSGASYEQYF.